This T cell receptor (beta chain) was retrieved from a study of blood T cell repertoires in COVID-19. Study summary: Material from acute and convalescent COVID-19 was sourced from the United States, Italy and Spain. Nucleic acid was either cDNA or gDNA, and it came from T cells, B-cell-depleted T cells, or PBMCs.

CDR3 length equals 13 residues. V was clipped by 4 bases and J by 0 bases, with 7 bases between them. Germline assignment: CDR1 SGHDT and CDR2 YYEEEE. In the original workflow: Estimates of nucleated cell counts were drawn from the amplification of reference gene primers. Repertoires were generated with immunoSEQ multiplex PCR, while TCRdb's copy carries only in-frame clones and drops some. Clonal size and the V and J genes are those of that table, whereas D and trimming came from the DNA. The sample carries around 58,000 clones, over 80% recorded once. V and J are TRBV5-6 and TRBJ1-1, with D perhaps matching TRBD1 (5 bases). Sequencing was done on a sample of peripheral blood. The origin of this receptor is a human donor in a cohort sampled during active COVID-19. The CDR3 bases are TGTGCCAGCAGCGTGGACATGAACACTGAAGCTTTCTTT. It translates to CASSVDMNTEAFF. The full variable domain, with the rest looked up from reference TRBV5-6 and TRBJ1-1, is DAGVTQSPTHLIKTRGQQVTLRCSPKSGHDTVSWYQQALGQGPQFIFQYYEEEERQRGNFPDRFSGHQFPNYSSELNVNALLLGDSALYLCASSVDMNTEAFFGQGTRLTVV.